The 8 T cell receptor beta chains listed next were all sequenced from one sample in a study of PD-1 blockade in classical Hodgkin lymphoma. Time point specified: cycle 4 day 1 (C4D1), after less than seven weeks of nivolumab. Every patient had relapsed following autologous stem cell transplantation, and cohorts differed in brentuximab vedotin exposure. Data came from immunoSEQ multiplex PCR; TCRdb stores just in-frame clones and leaves some out. The data hold about 94,000 clones, with approximately 94% observed a single time. The source material was peripheral blood mononuclear cells (PBMCs), sampled before the fourth cycle of nivolumab. The source is a human donor with classical Hodgkin lymphoma.

The V and J genes are TRBV30 and TRBJ1-1, with D possibly matching TRBD1 (6 bases). Germline CDR1 and CDR2: GTSNPN and SVGIG (reference sequence). Trimming stripped 1 base from V and 4 bases from J, with 13 bases between. CDR3 length: 14 amino acids. CDR3 DNA: TGTGCCTGGAGTGGGACAGTTAGGAGCACTGAAGCTTTCTTT. Translated: CAWSGTVRSTEAFF.

The V gene is TRBV5-1, the J gene TRBJ1-5, with TRBD1 matching 11 bases. This CDR3 contains 14 residues. After removal of 4 bases from V and 6 bases from J, the junction contained 3 bases not matched to a gene. Germline CDR1 is SGHRS and CDR2 is YFSETQ. CDR3 DNA: TGCGCCAGCAGCCTGGGACAGGGGGGTCAGCCCCAGCATTTT. It translates to CASSLGQGGQPQHF.

The chain couples TRBV19 to TRBJ1-1, with no clear D. Germline V gene data show CDR1 as LNHDA and CDR2 as SQIVND (reference sequence). V shed 4 bases and J shed 2 bases, with 20 bases lying between them. The CDR3 is 17 residues long. DNA for the CDR3: TGTGCCAGTAGTAGCCTGTGGGTTCGTTCGGCAAACACTGAAGCTTTCTTT. Translation: CASSSLWVRSANTEAFF.

V is TRBV5-1 and J is TRBJ1-1, with TRBD1 matching over 12 bases. The CDR3 runs 16 residues. V was pared by 6 bases and J by 5 bases, with 11 bases of the junction left unmatched. Germline V gene lookup returns CDR1 SGHRS and CDR2 YFSETQ. The chain's CDR3 is CASNKGQGAFETEAFF. CDR3 bases: TGCGCCAGCAACAAGGGACAGGGGGCCTTTGAGACTGAAGCTTTCTTT.

This rearrangement joins TRBV13 to TRBJ2-1; 14 positions agree with TRBD2. V was clipped by 0 bases and J by 4 bases; unmatched bases: 5. Germline V gene data show CDR1 as PRHDT and CDR2 as FYEKMQ (reference sequence). This CDR3 is 18 amino acids long. The CDR3 nucleotides read TGTGCCAGCAGCTTAGGCCTCGGGACTAGCGGGGGTTACAATGAGCAGTTCTTC. It specifies CASSLGLGTSGGYNEQFF.

The J gene is TRBJ2-5, the V gene TRBV27; perhaps TRBD1 as D (5 bases). Per germline, CDR1 MNHEY and CDR2 SMNVEV (reference sequence). Trimming left V 1 base short and J 8 bases short, with 14 bases between. The CDR3 has 14 amino acids. CDR3 sequence reads: CASSLLGQGFTQYF. The CDR3 nucleotides are TGTGCCAGCAGTTTATTGGGGCAGGGTTTTACCCAGTACTTC.

CDR3 sequence reads: CASSQVGWRDPPGANVLTF. The CDR3 coding sequence is TGTGCCAGCAGCCAAGTAGGATGGCGGGACCCGCCTGGGGCCAACGTCCTGACTTTC. The chain recombines TRBV4-2 with TRBJ2-6; TRBD2 might be the D (6 bases). The ends were cut back, 1 base at V and 2 bases at J, with 18 bases in the middle. The CDR3 covers 19 residues. Germline V gene sequence: CDR1 LGHNA, CDR2 YNFKEQ.

The V call is TRBV5-6, the J call TRBJ1-1, with no clear D. This CDR3 is 15 amino acids long. The V end was cut by 2 bases, the J end by 2 bases, with 13 bases between. CDR1 is SGHDT, CDR2 YYEEEE, per germline. CDR3 protein: CASSFLGRSNTEAFF. Here the CDR3 DNA reads TGTGCCAGCAGCTTTCTGGGCAGGAGCAACACTGAAGCTTTCTTT.